A single T cell receptor beta chain is shown here with its context. What it recognizes is unknown. This record belongs to a study of cytomegalovirus exposure and HLA in healthy donors. Study outcomes and limitations: The TCR clusters that emerged in the first cohort tended, a later analysis found, to co-occur in the approximately 130 validation repertoires.

The donors were part of the validation cohort of roughly 110 subjects. That cohort was separate from the first cohort, which comprised several hundred subjects. V was trimmed by 6 bases and J by 6 bases, leaving 11 bases between them. Per the germline V gene, CDR1 is SQVTM and CDR2 is ANQGSEA. The CDR3 consists of 11 residues. Repertoires were generated with immunoSEQ multiplex PCR, while TCRdb's copy carries only in-frame clones and drops some. The sample lists roughly 150,000 clones; 89% were seen once. Sequenced: PBMCs. This rearrangement joins TRBV29-1 to TRBJ1-1; TRBD1 might be the D (6 bases). The receptor was isolated from a man younger than 35 in good health and CMV-seropositive. The CDR3 spells CSVGEGAEAFF. The CDR3 DNA reads as TGCAGCGTCGGGGAGGGGGCTGAAGCTTTCTTT.